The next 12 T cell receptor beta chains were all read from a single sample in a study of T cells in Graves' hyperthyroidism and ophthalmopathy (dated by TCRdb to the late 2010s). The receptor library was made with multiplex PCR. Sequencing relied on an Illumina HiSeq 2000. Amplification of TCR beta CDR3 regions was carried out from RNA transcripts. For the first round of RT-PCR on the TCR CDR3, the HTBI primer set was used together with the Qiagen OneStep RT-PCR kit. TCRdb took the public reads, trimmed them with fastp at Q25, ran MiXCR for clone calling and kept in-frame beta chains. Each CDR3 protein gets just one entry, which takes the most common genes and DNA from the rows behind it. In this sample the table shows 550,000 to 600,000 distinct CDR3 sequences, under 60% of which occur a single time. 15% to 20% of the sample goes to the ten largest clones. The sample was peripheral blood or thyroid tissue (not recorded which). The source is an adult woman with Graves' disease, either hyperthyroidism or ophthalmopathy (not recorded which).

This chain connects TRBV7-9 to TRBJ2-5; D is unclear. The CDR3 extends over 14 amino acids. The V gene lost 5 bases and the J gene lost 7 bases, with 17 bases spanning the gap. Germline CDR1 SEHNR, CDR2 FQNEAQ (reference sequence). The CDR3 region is CASSRQAPAGTQYF. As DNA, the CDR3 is TGTGCCAGCAGCAGACAAGCTCCCGCAGGGACCCAGTACTTC.

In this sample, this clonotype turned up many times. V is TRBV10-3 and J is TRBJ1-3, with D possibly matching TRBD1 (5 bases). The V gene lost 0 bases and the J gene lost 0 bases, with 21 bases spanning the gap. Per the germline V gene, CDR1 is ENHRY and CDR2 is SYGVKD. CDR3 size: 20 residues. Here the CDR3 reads CAISESTRIGEGHSGNTIYF. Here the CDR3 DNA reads TGTGCCATCAGTGAGTCGACTCGGATAGGGGAAGGCCACTCTGGAAACACCATATATTTT.

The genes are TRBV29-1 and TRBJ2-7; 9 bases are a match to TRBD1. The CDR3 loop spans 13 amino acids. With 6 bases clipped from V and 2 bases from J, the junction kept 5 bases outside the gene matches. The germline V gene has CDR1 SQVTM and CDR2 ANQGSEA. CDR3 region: CSVTGTGTYEQYF. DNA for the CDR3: TGCAGCGTCACGGGGACAGGGACCTACGAGCAGTACTTC.

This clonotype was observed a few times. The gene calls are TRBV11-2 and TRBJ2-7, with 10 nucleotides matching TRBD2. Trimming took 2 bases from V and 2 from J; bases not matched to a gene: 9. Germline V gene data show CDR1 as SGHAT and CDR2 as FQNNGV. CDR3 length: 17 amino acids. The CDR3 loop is CASSLTFLAGDPYEQYF. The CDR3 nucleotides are TGTGCCAGCAGCTTAACCTTTCTAGCGGGGGACCCCTACGAGCAGTACTTC.

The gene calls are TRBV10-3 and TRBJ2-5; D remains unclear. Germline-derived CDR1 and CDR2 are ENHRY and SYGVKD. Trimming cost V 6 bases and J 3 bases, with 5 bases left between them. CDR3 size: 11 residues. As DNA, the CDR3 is TGTGCCATCAGCAGCAAAGAGACCCAGTACTTC. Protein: CAISSKETQYF.

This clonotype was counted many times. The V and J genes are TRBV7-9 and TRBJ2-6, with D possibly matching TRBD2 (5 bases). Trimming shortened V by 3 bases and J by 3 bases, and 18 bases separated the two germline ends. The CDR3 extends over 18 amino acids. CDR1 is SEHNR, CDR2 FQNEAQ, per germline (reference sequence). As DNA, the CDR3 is TGTGCCAGCAGCTTTTGGACCCTCAGACGGGGTGGGGCCAACGTCCTGACTTTC. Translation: CASSFWTLRRGGANVLTF.

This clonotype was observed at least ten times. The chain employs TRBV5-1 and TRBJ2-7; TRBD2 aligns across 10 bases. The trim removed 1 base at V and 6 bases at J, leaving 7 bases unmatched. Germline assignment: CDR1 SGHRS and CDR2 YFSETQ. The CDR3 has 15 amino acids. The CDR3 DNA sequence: TGCGCCAGCAGCTTGTCGCTAGCGGGAGTATCCGAGCAGTACTTC. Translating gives CASSLSLAGVSEQYF.

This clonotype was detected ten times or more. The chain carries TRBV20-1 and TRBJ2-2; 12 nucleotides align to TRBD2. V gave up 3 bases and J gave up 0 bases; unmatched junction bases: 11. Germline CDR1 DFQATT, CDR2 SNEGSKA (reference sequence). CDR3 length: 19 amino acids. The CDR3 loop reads CSASGGLAGPTSNTGELFF. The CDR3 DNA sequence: TGCAGTGCTAGTGGGGGACTAGCGGGCCCTACCTCGAACACCGGGGAGCTGTTTTTT.

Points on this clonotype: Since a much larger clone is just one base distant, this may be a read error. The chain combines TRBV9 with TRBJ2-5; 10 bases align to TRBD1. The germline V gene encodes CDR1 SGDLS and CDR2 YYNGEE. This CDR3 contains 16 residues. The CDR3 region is CASSHNSGTGVVTQYF. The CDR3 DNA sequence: TGCGCCAGCAGCCATAACTCCGGGACAGGGGTGGTGACCCAGTACTTC.

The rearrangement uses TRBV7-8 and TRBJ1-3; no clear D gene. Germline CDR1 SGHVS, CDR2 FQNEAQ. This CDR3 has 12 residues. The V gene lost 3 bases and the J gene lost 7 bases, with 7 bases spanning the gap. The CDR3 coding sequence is TGTGCCAGCAGCTTCACTGTCAACACCATATATTTT. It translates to CASSFTVNTIYF.

The CDR3, as DNA: TGCGCCAGCAGCTTGGACGTGCGACCTGAGCAGTACTTC. It specifies CASSLDVRPEQYF. The genes are TRBV5-1 and TRBJ2-7, with D uncertain. Deletions cut 0 bases from V and 7 bases from J, with 11 bases between. CDR1 is SGHRS, CDR2 YFSETQ, per germline. This CDR3 is built from 13 residues.

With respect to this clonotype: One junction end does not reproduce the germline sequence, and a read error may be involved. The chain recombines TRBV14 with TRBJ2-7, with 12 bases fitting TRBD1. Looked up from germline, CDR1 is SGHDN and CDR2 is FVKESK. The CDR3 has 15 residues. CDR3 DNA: TGTGCCAGCAGCCGAGGGACAGGGGGCACCTACGCGCAGTACTTC. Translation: CASSRGTGGTYAQYF.